These 18 T cell receptor beta chains were sequenced from one sample in a study of blood T cells in healthy people across ages. The authors ran a second PCR of about 6 to 11 cycles using a sample-barcoded 5' primer and a J-beta primer mix. MiXCR, applied by TCRdb to the 5' RACE reads, yields one record per CDR3 protein. The repertoire consists of about 560,000 distinct CDR3 sequences, with roughly a quarter occurring once and the leading ten covering approximately 3.3%. These records were also assigned to another study, of T cells of mothers and their children.

Source material: blood. These receptors originate from a boy under 10 years old in good health.

The chain uses TRBV28 and TRBJ1-1; D remains ambiguous. Germline V gives CDR1 MDHEN, CDR2 SYDVKM. V was shortened by 7 bases and J by 7 bases, with 16 bases between the two germline ends. This CDR3 is built from 13 residues. The CDR3 nucleotides are TGTGCCAGCAATTCGGGAACAGCTAATGAAGCTTTCTTT. Protein sequence: CASNSGTANEAFF.

In its sample, this clonotype was seen a few times. The genes are TRBV2 and TRBJ2-7; maybe TRBD2 (7 bases). Between the trimmed V and J ends, which lost 6 bases and 6 bases, there was a span of 12 bases. Germline CDR1 and CDR2: SNHLY and FYNNEI. CDR3 length equals 12 residues. CDR3 bases: TGTGCCAGCAGGGGAGGGGGATCCGAGCAGTACTTC. Protein product: CASRGGGSEQYF.

The chain has TRBV5-1 and TRBJ2-3; D assignment may be TRBD1 or TRBD2 (5 bases each). The germline CDR1 and CDR2 sequences are SGHRS and YFSETQ. Trimming shortened V by 2 bases and J by 0 bases, and 10 bases separated the two germline ends. CDR3 length equals 15 residues. The DNA of the CDR3 is TGCGCCAGCAGCTTTGTTGGGGGTAGCACAGATACGCAGTATTTT. Amino acid sequence: CASSFVGGSTDTQYF.

This chain joins TRBV20-1 and TRBJ2-1, with 15 bases identical to TRBD2. The CDR3 consists of 17 residues. The V segment lost 3 bases and the J segment 4 bases; nucleotides outside the gene matches: 7. Germline-derived CDR1 and CDR2 are DFQATT and SNEGSKA (reference sequence). DNA for the CDR3: TGCAGTGCTAGCCCGGGACTAGCGGGGGGACGGTACAATGAGCAGTTCTTC. This gives the protein CSASPGLAGGRYNEQFF.

This clonotype was seen only a few times. The V and J genes are TRBV20-1 and TRBJ2-1, with D perhaps matching TRBD1 (5 bases). The CDR3 has 13 residues. Trimming pared 6 bases from V and 3 bases from J, leaving 12 bases between. The germline gives CDR1 DFQATT, CDR2 SNEGSKA (reference sequence). In DNA, the CDR3 is TGCAGTGCCCCGTGGACATTCTACAATGAGCAGTTCTTC. Its translation is CSAPWTFYNEQFF.

The chain recombines TRBV7-2 with TRBJ2-3; tentatively, D is TRBD2 (5 bases). The CDR3 has 12 amino acids. Per germline, CDR1 SGHTA and CDR2 FQGNSA. V shed 4 bases and J shed 5 bases, with 7 bases lying between them. The CDR3 nucleotides are TGTGCCAGCAGCTGGACTCGAGATACGCAGTATTTT. This encodes CASSWTRDTQYF. Based on the CDR3 plus reference TRBV7-2 and TRBJ2-3, the full variable domain is GAGVSQSPSNKVTEKGKDVELRCDPISGHTALYWYRQSLGQGLEFLIYFQGNSAPDKSGLPSDRFSAERTGGSVSTLTIQRTQQEDSAVYLCASSWTRDTQYFGPGTRLTVL.

This clonotype was seen more than once but under ten times. The chain employs TRBV11-2 and TRBJ1-4, with TRBD1 identical over 7 bases. Trimming took 1 base from V and 5 from J; bases not matched to a gene: 10. CDR3 length: 17 amino acids. Germline CDR1 reads SGHAT; CDR2 reads FQNNGV. The CDR3 coding sequence is TGTGCCAGCAGCTTAGGAACCTGGGACAGAGAGAATGAAAAACTGTTTTTT. Translation gives CASSLGTWDRENEKLFF.

The genes are TRBV15 and TRBJ2-3; 10 bases map to TRBD2. With 0 bases clipped from V and 5 bases from J, the junction kept 5 bases outside the gene matches. The CDR3 is 16 residues long. Germline lookup yields CDR1 LNHNV and CDR2 YYDKDF (reference sequence). CDR3 nucleotides: TGTGCCACCAGCAGAGAGAGCGGGAGGGCCGAAGATACGCAGTATTTT. Translated, it gives CATSRESGRAEDTQYF.

A few counts support this clonotype. The chain combines TRBV5-8 with TRBJ2-4, with D perhaps matching TRBD1 or TRBD2 (7 bases each). With 0 bases removed from V and 8 bases from J, the gap between germline ends came to 12 bases. Germline assignment: CDR1 SGHTS and CDR2 YDEGEE. This CDR3 has 14 amino acids. The CDR3 is CASSLGQGGDIQYF. DNA of the CDR3: TGTGCCAGCAGCTTGGGACAGGGAGGGGACATTCAGTACTTC.

This clonotype has only a few counts. Its ends do not fully match the called genes, so a read error is possible. The V call is TRBV7-9, the J call TRBJ1-2; TRBD1 matches 7 bases. Germline V gives CDR1 SEHNR, CDR2 FQNEAQ (reference sequence). The CDR3 spans 17 residues. The CDR3 sequence: CATAPGTVLMRPDGYTF. The CDR3 region has the DNA TGCGCCACCGCCCCAGGGACAGTCCTAATGAGGCCTGATGGCTACACCTTC.

CDR3 loop: CASSNGEGDGELFF. CDR3 DNA: TGTGCCAGCAGCAATGGGGAGGGGGACGGGGAGCTGTTTTTT. The chain combines TRBV21-1 with TRBJ2-2; the D call TRBD2 from the table was never checked on the DNA. TRBV21-1 is a documented pseudogene. The CDR3 runs to 14 residues.

The table lists this clonotype with a few counts. V gene TRBV7-9 combines with J gene TRBJ2-2; TRBD1 agrees at 11 bases. The CDR3 extends over 16 amino acids. V lost 4 bases, J lost 4 bases, and 5 bases stayed unmatched. Germline CDR1 and CDR2: SEHNR and FQNEAQ (reference sequence). The CDR3 loop reads CASSYRDRGSTGELFF. In DNA form, the CDR3 reads TGTGCCAGCAGCTACCGGGACAGGGGGAGCACCGGGGAGCTGTTTTTT.

The CDR3 coding sequence is TGTGCCTGGAGTCCGGCCGGGACTAGTCCCAATGAGCAGTTCTTC. It codes for CAWSPAGTSPNEQFF. The chain uses TRBV30 and TRBJ2-1; 8 bases line up with TRBD2. CDR1 and CDR2 (germline): GTSNPN, SVGIG (reference sequence). The V gene end was trimmed by 2 bases and the J gene end by 6 bases; junction bases not matched to a gene: 9. CDR3 length: 15 amino acids.

This clonotype appeared a few times. This chain uses TRBV20-1 with TRBJ2-3; 8 positions match TRBD2. Germline V lookup: CDR1 DFQATT, CDR2 SNEGSKA (reference sequence). Losses at the gene ends were 3 bases for V and 4 bases for J; bases not matched to a gene: 3. This CDR3 contains 13 residues. The DNA of the CDR3 is TGCAGTGCTAGCGGGAGGGCCTCAGATACGCAGTATTTT. Translated: CSASGRASDTQYF.

V usage is TRBV12-3 or TRBV12-4 and J usage is TRBJ1-1, with 7 bases matching TRBD1. This CDR3 has 14 amino acids. The V segment lost 5 bases and the J segment 4 bases; nucleotides outside the gene matches: 7. This CDR3 is CASSPLAGGTEAFF. The CDR3 nucleotides are TGTGCCAGCAGTCCCCTTGCAGGGGGCACTGAAGCTTTCTTT.

The chain couples TRBV3-1 to TRBJ1-2, with 8 nucleotides matching TRBD1. The CDR3 extends over 15 amino acids. J was trimmed by 7 bases and V by 1 base; bases with no gene match: 8. Germline V gene lookup returns CDR1 LGHDT and CDR2 YNNKEL (reference sequence). CDR3 in DNA: TGTGCCAGCAGCCAAGGCGGACAGGGTCCGTGTGGCTACACCTTC. The encoded protein is CASSQGGQGPCGYTF.

This clonotype was counted ten times or more. This sequence joins TRBV12-5 and TRBJ2-5; possible D gene TRBD2, 5 bases. Trimming shortened V by 7 bases and J by 3 bases, and 12 bases separated the two germline ends. Germline assignment: CDR1 LGHNT and CDR2 FRNRAP. The CDR3 is 13 amino acids. The CDR3 here is CASAPNGKETQYF. The CDR3, as DNA: TGTGCTAGTGCCCCGAACGGGAAAGAGACCCAGTACTTC.

This clonotype has ten or more counts. V and J are TRBV7-7 and TRBJ2-1; TRBD2 matches 9 bases. Germline CDR1 SSHAT, CDR2 FNYEAQ (reference sequence). The trim removed 3 bases at V and 8 bases at J, leaving 2 bases unmatched. The CDR3 length is 13 residues. The CDR3 DNA reads TGTGCCAGCAGCTTGGCGGGAGGGGATGAGCAGTTCTTC. Translating it yields CASSLAGGDEQFF.